Only a few counts were recorded for the clone carrying this T cell receptor beta chain. This specimen comes from a study of T-cell memory formation after mild COVID-19. One entry per CDR3 protein, called by TCRdb with MiXCR from the 5' RACE reads. The data hold 270,000 or so distinct CDR3 sequences, with over 15% observed a single time. The CDR3 is 13 amino acids. The V end lost 1 base, the J end lost 6 bases, and 11 bases lay between the germline ends. CDR1 DFQATT and CDR2 SNEGSKA come from the germline V gene (reference sequence). The chain couples TRBV20-1 to TRBJ2-3; D is undetermined. This receptor was obtained from a man younger than 30 who had mild COVID-19 (a few samples of this study predate the infection). Cell type and time point are not known. The specimen sequenced was PBMCs or a T cell subset sorted from them (not recorded which). The CDR3 region has the DNA TGCAGTGCTAGAGGCACCGGTTTGGATACGCAGTATTTT. This encodes CSARGTGLDTQYF.